A single sample gave rise to the 23 T cell receptor beta chains below, sequenced in a study of T cell responses to AZD1222 COVID-19 vaccine. The assay was immunoSEQ multiplex PCR, and TCRdb's table has in-frame clones only and misses some. This sample has approximately 110,000 clones, with around 90% found just once. Material: peripheral blood, obtained on day 0 of AZD1222 vaccination. All receptors come from an adult in good health.

The rearrangement joins TRBV28 to TRBJ1-3, with a tentative D call TRBD1 (5 bases). Trimming shortened V by 3 bases and J by 0 bases, and 12 bases separated the two germline ends. The CDR3 runs to 16 residues. Looked up from germline, CDR1 is MDHEN and CDR2 is SYDVKM. CDR3 sequence (DNA): TGTGCCAGCAGTTTTTATGCAGGGACCTCTGGAAACACCATATATTTT. Translated: CASSFYAGTSGNTIYF.

In its sample, this clone was seen a few times. The rearrangement links TRBV21-1 to TRBJ1-1; the D call of TRBD1 is as the table states it, not checked on the DNA. TRBV21-1 is classified as a pseudogene. CDR3 size: 14 residues. CDR3 loop: CATSGGQLNTEAFF. CDR3 DNA: TGTGCCACCTCGGGCGGACAGCTGAACACTGAAGCTTTCTTT.

This chain connects TRBV7-6 to TRBJ2-1, with 7 bases identical to TRBD1. The CDR3 loop spans 15 amino acids. V lost 5 bases and J lost 2; bases outside the gene matches: 6. Germline CDR1 SGHVS, CDR2 FNYEAQ. CDR3 amino acids: CASSIRQGAYNEQFF. The DNA of the CDR3 is TGTGCCAGCAGCATCCGGCAGGGGGCCTACAATGAGCAGTTCTTC.

This clone was picked up one time. V is TRBV19 and J is TRBJ1-5; TRBD1 matches 10 bases. Trimming removed 3 bases from V and 7 bases from J; junction bases left unmatched: 6. The CDR3 is 15 amino acids. Germline-derived CDR1 and CDR2 are LNHDA and SQIVND (reference sequence). The CDR3 DNA reads as TGTGCCAGTAGTATTCGTTGGGACAGGGGACAGCCCCAGCATTTT. It yields the protein CASSIRWDRGQPQHF.

V is TRBV30 and J is TRBJ1-2, with D possibly TRBD1 on 5 matching bases. CDR3 size: 13 residues. Germline V gene data show CDR1 as GTSNPN and CDR2 as SVGIG (reference sequence). V lost 2 bases, J lost 13 bases, and 20 bases lay in between. As DNA, the CDR3 is TGTGCCTGGAGTCTACGGGGGGACGGCGGCCTCACCTTC. It translates to CAWSLRGDGGLTF.

The rearrangement links TRBV13 to TRBJ2-7; D unresolved. The CDR3 sequence is 12 residues long. Germline CDR1 PRHDT, CDR2 FYEKMQ (reference sequence). V gave up 8 bases and J gave up 1 base, with 9 bases separating them. CDR3 loop: CASSPDSYEQYF. The CDR3 DNA follows: TGTGCCAGCTCCCCAGATTCCTACGAGCAGTACTTC.

J is TRBJ2-7 and V is TRBV6-5; 11 nucleotides align to TRBD2. Germline V gives CDR1 MNHEY, CDR2 SVGAGI. With V trimmed by 2 bases and J by 2 bases, 2 bases remained unmatched. The CDR3 runs 15 residues. The CDR3 sequence: CASSYNSGGAYEQYF. The CDR3 DNA is TGTGCCAGCAGTTACAATAGCGGGGGGGCCTACGAGCAGTACTTC.

The V gene is TRBV11-2, the J gene TRBJ2-7; TRBD2 might be the D (6 bases). V lost 4 bases, J lost 1 base, and 14 bases lay in between. This CDR3 region has 15 residues. Germline V gene lookup returns CDR1 SGHAT and CDR2 FQNNGV. CDR3 bases: TGTGCCAGCAGCTGGCGACTAGGTGGATCCTACGAGCAGTACTTC. Amino acid sequence: CASSWRLGGSYEQYF.

J is TRBJ2-2 and V is TRBV27, with D perhaps being TRBD1 or TRBD2 (5 bases each). Germline V gene data show CDR1 as MNHEY and CDR2 as SMNVEV (reference sequence). Trimming left V 3 bases short and J 4 bases short, with 12 bases between. CDR3 length: 15 residues. CDR3 loop: CASSLGLAITGELFF. The CDR3 DNA reads as TGTGCCAGCAGTTTGGGGCTAGCCATCACCGGGGAGCTGTTTTTT.

The chain is built from TRBV29-1 and TRBJ1-2; TRBD1 matches at 12 bases. V was pared by 4 bases and J by 4 bases, with 7 bases of the junction left unmatched. Germline-derived CDR1 and CDR2 are SQVTM and ANQGSEA. CDR3 size: 15 residues. The CDR3, as DNA: TGCAGCGTTGTGGGACAGGGGGCCGTCGGCTATGGCTACACCTTC. It translates to CSVVGQGAVGYGYTF.

CDR3 residues: CASSPGTASGNTIYF. The CDR3 DNA is TGTGCCAGCAGCCCCGGGACAGCATCTGGAAACACCATATATTTT. J is TRBJ1-3 and V is TRBV7-3; 7 bases line up with TRBD1. Trimming removed 5 bases from V and 1 base from J; junction bases left unmatched: 5. This CDR3 comprises 15 residues. Germline V CDR1 and CDR2: SGHTA, FQGTGA.

J is TRBJ1-1 and V is TRBV6-4; D remains ambiguous. Per germline, CDR1 MRHNA and CDR2 SNTAGT. The CDR3 covers 13 residues. V was shortened by 6 bases and J by 3 bases, with 11 bases between the two germline ends. CDR3 in DNA: TGTGCCAGCAGCGCTAACACTTACACTGAAGCTTTCTTT. Protein sequence: CASSANTYTEAFF.

V gene TRBV12-5 combines with J gene TRBJ2-5; D remains unclear. The CDR3 is made up of 11 amino acids. Germline CDR1 is LGHNT and CDR2 is FRNRAP. V gave up 3 bases and J gave up 6 bases, with 5 bases separating them. Here the CDR3 DNA reads TGTGCTAGTGGTTTCGTACAGACCCAGTACTTC. Protein product: CASGFVQTQYF.

CDR3 amino acids: CASSAQGGYEQYF. CDR3 coding DNA: TGTGCCAGCAGCGCCCAGGGGGGCTACGAGCAGTACTTC. The chain recombines TRBV7-3 with TRBJ2-7; D possibly corresponds to TRBD1 (7 bases). This CDR3 comprises 13 residues. The germline V gene has CDR1 SGHTA and CDR2 FQGTGA. Trimming removed 5 bases from V and 3 bases from J, with 11 bases in between.

This chain connects TRBV24-1 to TRBJ1-2; D uncertain. The CDR3 is made up of 15 amino acids. V was pared by 4 bases and J by 1 base, with 12 bases between. CDR1 and CDR2 (germline): KGHDR, SFDVKD. DNA of the CDR3: TGTGCCACCAGTGACTCTTTGCGGGGTAACTATGGCTACACCTTC. Amino acids: CATSDSLRGNYGYTF.

This clone has a single count. The V gene is TRBV27, the J gene TRBJ2-3, with a possible D match to TRBD1 (5 bases). The CDR3 loop spans 14 amino acids. V shed 5 bases and J shed 1 base, with 10 bases lying between them. Germline V lookup: CDR1 MNHEY, CDR2 SMNVEV (reference sequence). CDR3 sequence: CASSHPQGTDTQYF. For the CDR3, the DNA is TGTGCCAGCAGTCATCCACAGGGCACAGATACGCAGTATTTT.

V usage is TRBV28 and J usage is TRBJ2-5; the D gene is possibly TRBD2 (5 bases). The CDR3 is 14 amino acids. V was pared by 4 bases and J by 5 bases, with 14 bases between. Per germline, CDR1 MDHEN and CDR2 SYDVKM. The CDR3 loop is CASSSPTMMETQYF. The CDR3 DNA reads as TGTGCCAGCAGTTCCCCGACTATGATGGAGACCCAGTACTTC.

The chain links TRBV7-9 to TRBJ1-5; the D is unclear. CDR1 and CDR2 (germline): SEHNR, FQNEAQ (reference sequence). The V end lost 1 base, the J end lost 6 bases, and 7 bases lay between the germline ends. This CDR3 spans 13 amino acids. The CDR3 coding sequence is TGTGCCAGCAGCTTAGGGGCCTCTCAGCCCCAGCATTTT. This encodes CASSLGASQPQHF.

The rearrangement uses TRBV24-1 and TRBJ2-2; 9 positions match TRBD1. Looked up from germline, CDR1 is KGHDR and CDR2 is SFDVKD. The junction had 15 bases not matched to a gene; V was cut back by 7 bases and J by 4 bases. The CDR3 is 18 residues long. CDR3 sequence (DNA): TGTGCCACCAGCGGCGGACAGGGGCGGGGAGCGGGCACCGGGGAGCTGTTTTTT. Translating gives CATSGGQGRGAGTGELFF.

This chain joins TRBV2 and TRBJ2-7; 9 nucleotides align to TRBD1. Germline trimming cut 7 bases from V and 3 bases from J; bases unmatched to any gene: 7. This CDR3 contains 14 residues. Germline values: CDR1 SNHLY, CDR2 FYNNEI. CDR3: CASKITTGGYEQYF. CDR3 sequence (DNA): TGTGCCAGCAAAATAACGACAGGGGGCTACGAGCAGTACTTC.

The chain links TRBV5-1 to TRBJ1-1; TRBD1 agrees at 8 bases. J lost 5 bases, V lost 4 bases, and 4 bases had no gene match. Germline CDR1 and CDR2: SGHRS and YFSETQ. The CDR3 spans 13 residues. The CDR3 sequence is CASSEQGGTEAFF. In nucleotides, the CDR3 is TGCGCCAGCAGCGAACAGGGGGGGACTGAAGCTTTCTTT. The full variable domain, completed using reference TRBV5-1 and TRBJ1-1, is KAGVTQTPRYLIKTRGQQVTLSCSPISGHRSVSWYQQTPGQGLQFLFEYFSETQRNKGNFPGRFSGRQFSNSRSEMNVSTLELGDSALYLCASSEQGGTEAFFGQGTRLTVV.

Only a few counts were recorded for this clone. CDR3 region: CAIRINRVRGGNTIYF. DNA of the CDR3: TGTGCCATCAGAATAAACAGGGTACGCGGCGGAAACACCATATATTTT. The chain has TRBV10-3 and TRBJ1-3; weak D call: TRBD1 (6 bases). Trimming shortened V by 6 bases and J by 4 bases, and 19 bases separated the two germline ends. This CDR3 region has 16 residues. Germline V gene lookup returns CDR1 ENHRY and CDR2 SYGVKD.

The chain uses TRBV30 and TRBJ2-1; D not certain. CDR3 length: 11 amino acids. Per the germline V gene, CDR1 is GTSNPN and CDR2 is SVGIG (reference sequence). Trimming stripped 4 bases from V and 8 bases from J, with 9 bases between. The DNA for the CDR3 is TGTGCCTGGAAGCTGGTCCATGAGCAGTTCTTC. Protein product: CAWKLVHEQFF.